This is a list of T cell receptor beta chains from one sample in a study of early T cells in non-severe SARS-CoV-2 infection. TCRdb reprocessed the 5' RACE reads with MiXCR, giving one entry per CDR3 protein. The repertoire holds approximately 60,000 distinct CDR3 sequences, with 7% to 10% as singletons. Material: whole blood, obtained at baseline. The receptors come from an adult who was a healthcare worker with PCR-confirmed SARS-CoV-2 infection or an uninfected control (not recorded which). The CDR3 runs from the conserved cysteine through the conserved F or W. A D gene is named only where the DNA matches it firmly. Some rows mark clone size as missing; the rest say once, few, many or name a class of expanded clone.

>-|TRBV20-1|TRBJ2-3|-
CSARGTASTDTQYF
TGCAGTGCTAGGGGGACGGCAAGCACAGATACGCAGTATTTT
>-|TRBV11-2|TRBJ2-7|few
CASSLSGRVTYEQYF
TGTGCCAGCAGCTTAAGTGGCAGGGTGACCTACGAGCAGTACTTC
>-|TRBV7-9|TRBJ2-1|many
CASSLAGVRDNEQFF
TGTGCCAGCAGCTTAGCGGGAGTCCGGGACAATGAGCAGTTCTTC
>TRBD1|TRBV20-1|TRBJ1-5|-
CSARRTGQIDQPQHF
TGCAGTGCTAGACGCACGGGACAGATAGATCAGCCCCAGCATTTT
>TRBD2|TRBV12-3/TRBV12-4|TRBJ2-1|many
CASSELASSYNEQFF
TGTGCCAGCAGTGAACTAGCGAGCTCCTACAATGAGCAGTTCTTC
>-|TRBV6-5|TRBJ1-5|many
CASSAVPGPATQHF
TGTGCCAGCAGTGCCGTTCCGGGCCCGGCGACCCAGCATTTT
>-|TRBV6-2/TRBV6-3|TRBJ2-7|many
CASSQERGPGVYEQYF
TGTGCCAGCAGCCAAGAGAGGGGACCCGGGGTCTACGAGCAGTACTTC
>-|TRBV6-6|TRBJ2-3|-
CASSRGVADTQYF
TGTGCCAGCAGTAGGGGGGTAGCAGATACGCAGTATTTT
>-|TRBV7-3|TRBJ2-1|few
CASSLMPGEAYNEQFF
TGTGCCAGCAGCTTAATGCCGGGAGAAGCCTACAATGAGCAGTTCTTC
>-|TRBV7-6|TRBJ2-7|few
CASSFNLGSVQYF
TGTGCCAGCAGTTTTAATCTCGGGTCGGTACAGTACTTC
>-|TRBV3-1|TRBJ2-7|many
CASSHHYPEQYF
TGTGCCAGCAGCCACCACTATCCCGAGCAGTACTTC
>TRBD1|TRBV18|TRBJ1-2|few
CASWSTTGYGYTF
TGTGCCAGCTGGTCCACGACAGGGTATGGCTACACCTTC
>-|TRBV20-1|TRBJ2-7|-
CSARDSGGSSYEQYF
TGCAGTGCTAGAGATAGCGGCGGTAGCTCCTACGAGCAGTACTTC
>-|TRBV7-8|TRBJ2-1|few
CASSLMGRRLGGNEQFF
TGTGCCAGCAGCTTAATGGGCCGACGGTTGGGGGGTAATGAGCAGTTCTTC
>TRBD1|TRBV6-6|TRBJ1-2|-
CASTYNTGGASYTF
TGTGCCAGCACTTACAATACAGGGGGCGCATCCTACACCTTC
>-|TRBV5-1|TRBJ2-5|-
CASSDMTSSLGETQYF
TGCGCCAGCAGCGATATGACTAGTAGTTTAGGAGAGACCCAGTACTTC
>-|TRBV7-3|TRBJ2-3|-
CASSSYGGTDTQYF
TGTGCCAGCAGCTCATACGGGGGCACAGATACGCAGTATTTT
>TRBD1|TRBV5-6|TRBJ2-7|many
CASSLGFDREGHEQYF
TGTGCCAGCAGCTTGGGATTTGACAGGGAAGGGCACGAGCAGTACTTC
>-|TRBV10-1|TRBJ1-1|-
CASSESSGIMNTEAFF
TGCGCCAGCAGTGAGTCCTCGGGGATCATGAACACTGAAGCTTTCTTT
>-|TRBV20-1|TRBJ2-2|few
CSARAHTGTGELFF
TGCAGTGCTAGGGCACATACAGGGACCGGGGAGCTGTTTTTT
>TRBD2|TRBV5-1|TRBJ2-5|-
CASSLALFASGQETQYF
TGCGCCAGCAGCTTGGCCCTGTTCGCTAGCGGGCAAGAGACCCAGTACTTC
>-|TRBV27|TRBJ1-5|many
CASSLGSRGQQPQHF
TGTGCCAGCAGTTTAGGGTCCAGGGGTCAACAGCCCCAGCATTTT
>TRBD2|TRBV20-1|TRBJ2-5|many
CSARVTGLARGETQYF
TGCAGTGCTAGGGTGACGGGACTAGCGAGGGGGGAGACCCAGTACTTC
>TRBD2|TRBV3-1|TRBJ2-5|-
CASSRPGLAGIAQYF
TGTGCCAGCAGCCGACCGGGACTAGCAGGGATAGCCCAGTACTTC
>-|TRBV5-4|TRBJ2-1|many
CASTASGGGYNEQFF
TGTGCCAGCACCGCGAGCGGAGGGGGCTACAATGAGCAGTTCTTC
>TRBD2|TRBV7-2|TRBJ2-3|-
CASNFFPISGSSTDTQYF
TGTGCCAGCAACTTCTTCCCCATTAGCGGGAGTAGCACAGATACGCAGTATTTT
>TRBD2|TRBV5-1|TRBJ2-5|many
CASSLGVAGGSLETQYF
TGCGCCAGCAGCTTGGGGGTAGCGGGAGGATCGTTAGAGACCCAGTACTTC
>TRBD1|TRBV28|TRBJ1-1|many
CASRTEMGQGEAFF
TGTGCCAGCAGGACAGAAATGGGACAGGGTGAAGCTTTCTTT
>TRBD1|TRBV6-1|TRBJ1-5|many
CASSAETGRNQPQHF
TGTGCCAGCAGTGCCGAGACAGGGCGTAATCAGCCCCAGCATTTT
>-|TRBV18|TRBJ2-3|many
CASSHSSTDTQYF
TGTGCCAGCTCACATTCTAGCACAGATACGCAGTATTTT
>-|TRBV18|TRBJ2-5|many
CASSPGREETQYF
TGTGCCAGCTCACCGGGAAGGGAAGAGACCCAGTACTTC
>TRBD2|TRBV6-5|TRBJ2-5|many
CASSYRKTSGGETQYF
TGTGCCAGCAGTTACCGTAAGACTAGCGGAGGGGAGACCCAGTACTTC
>-|TRBV10-3|TRBJ2-7|-
CAITRTASSYEQYF
TGTGCCATCACCAGGACGGCCAGCTCCTACGAGCAGTACTTC
>-|TRBV3-1|TRBJ2-5|many
CASSLRLGGGETQYF
TGTGCCAGCAGCCTCCGGCTTGGGGGCGGGGAGACCCAGTACTTC
>TRBD2|TRBV7-2|TRBJ2-1|many
CASRAPGLGSHEQFF
TGTGCCAGCAGGGCACCGGGACTAGGAAGTCATGAGCAGTTCTTC
>TRBD1|TRBV7-9|TRBJ2-1|-
CASSLRQGSSYNEQFF
TGTGCCAGCAGCTTAAGACAGGGGAGCTCCTACAATGAGCAGTTCTTC
>-|TRBV7-3|TRBJ2-3|many
CASSLGASSTDTQYF
TGTGCCAGCAGCTTAGGCGCCTCTAGCACAGATACGCAGTATTTT
>-|TRBV7-6|TRBJ2-1|many
CASSQTFGGNEQFF
TGTGCCAGCAGCCAAACCTTCGGGGGCAATGAGCAGTTCTTC
>TRBD1|TRBV7-6|TRBJ2-5|-
CASSTRQGIGETQYF
TGTGCCAGCAGCACTCGACAGGGGATCGGGGAGACCCAGTACTTC
>-|TRBV12-3/TRBV12-4|TRBJ1-5|many
CASSPSGSNQPQHF
TGTGCCAGCAGTCCGAGCGGGAGCAATCAGCCCCAGCATTTT
>-|TRBV15|TRBJ1-2|many
CATSRGEGRVNYGYTF
TGTGCCACCAGCAGAGGGGAGGGACGGGTGAACTATGGCTACACCTTC
>-|TRBV20-1|TRBJ1-6|many
CSARVGGTVNSPLHF
TGCAGTGCTAGAGTTGGCGGGACGGTCAATTCACCCCTCCACTTT
>TRBD1|TRBV29-1|TRBJ2-3|-
CSDKGANTDTQYF
TGCAGCGATAAGGGGGCGAACACAGATACGCAGTATTTT
>TRBD2|TRBV20-1|TRBJ2-1|-
CSASPLAGDIEQFF
TGCAGTGCTAGTCCACTAGCGGGAGATATTGAGCAGTTCTTC
>-|TRBV7-9|TRBJ1-4|-
CASSLVPRRADEKLFF
TGTGCCAGCAGCTTAGTCCCTAGACGGGCAGATGAAAAACTGTTTTTT
>-|TRBV12-3/TRBV12-4|TRBJ2-3|-
CASSLKYSQRATDTQYF
TGTGCCAGCAGTTTAAAGTACTCCCAGAGGGCAACAGATACGCAGTATTTT
>TRBD1|TRBV12-3/TRBV12-4|TRBJ2-1|-
CASSLSGGVNEQFF
TGTGCCAGCAGTTTATCAGGGGGTGTCAATGAGCAGTTCTTC
>-|TRBV24-1|TRBJ1-2|few
CATSDAGGLGYTF
TGTGCCACCAGTGATGCTGGGGGATTAGGCTACACCTTC
>-|TRBV20-1|TRBJ2-1|many
CSAEGPSGNNEQFF
TGCAGTGCTGAAGGACCTTCGGGAAACAATGAGCAGTTCTTC
>-|TRBV20-1|TRBJ2-7|many
CSARDWSSVFYEQYF
TGCAGTGCTAGAGATTGGAGTAGTGTTTTCTACGAGCAGTACTTC
>TRBD1|TRBV19|TRBJ2-4|few
CASSGTVSNIQYF
TGTGCCAGTAGTGGGACAGTATCAAACATTCAGTACTTC
>TRBD1|TRBV6-1|TRBJ2-3|few
CASREDRTSTDTQYF
TGTGCCAGCAGGGAGGACAGGACCAGCACAGATACGCAGTATTTT
>TRBD2|TRBV7-3|TRBJ2-5|-
CASSLGVSSGETQYF
TGTGCCAGCAGCTTAGGCGTGTCTAGCGGGGAGACCCAGTACTTC
>TRBD1|TRBV6-6|TRBJ1-6|few
CASSPQTTGRNSPLHF
TGTGCCAGCAGCCCCCAGACGACAGGGAGGAATTCACCCCTCCACTTT